This passage covers 6 T cell receptor beta chains from one sample sequenced in a study of graft-versus-host responses after intestinal transplantation. Sequencing used immunoSEQ multiplex PCR; TCRdb keeps in-frame clones, though not all of them. The repertoire holds around 78,000 clones, with roughly 84% as singletons. For these TCRs, the target antigens are not known. Sequences were derived from unstimulated CD8+ T cells sorted from spleen or lymph node cells, sampled before transplant. The receptors were gathered from a human donor who was the organ donor for an intestinal transplant.

This clone was counted a single time. The V and J genes are TRBV29-1 and TRBJ1-1, with D maybe TRBD1 (5 bases). The CDR3 loop spans 15 amino acids. Germline CDR1 and CDR2: SQVTM and ANQGSEA. The chain's CDR3 is CSAPRVGVGNTEAFF. The CDR3 nucleotides are TGCAGTGCCCCCCGGGTGGGGGTAGGGAACACTGAAGCTTTCTTT.

As regards this clone: The junction shows a germline mismatch at one end, possibly a read error. The chain has TRBV5-5 and TRBJ2-5; D may be TRBD1 (5 bases). CDR3 length: 14 amino acids. Germline lookup yields CDR1 SGHKS and CDR2 YYEKEE (reference sequence). This CDR3 is CASSLEGAGEIQYF. CDR3 nucleotides: TGTGCCAGCAGCTTGGAAGGGGCCGGTGAGATCCAGTACTTC.

This rearrangement joins TRBV6-1 to TRBJ1-1; D is unclear. Deletions cut 2 bases from V and 0 bases from J, with 16 bases between. Germline-derived CDR1 and CDR2 are MNHNS and SASEGT. The CDR3 has 17 residues. Here the CDR3 DNA reads TGTGCCAGCAGTGAACTCCTCTCCGAAGGATTGAACACTGAAGCTTTCTTT. Protein: CASSELLSEGLNTEAFF.

J is TRBJ2-1 and V is TRBV7-8; 7 bases map to TRBD1. The CDR3 runs to 21 residues. Germline values: CDR1 SGHVS, CDR2 FQNEAQ. The V and J ends lost 3 bases and 3 bases, in that order; junction bases with no gene match: 23. The CDR3 is CASSFHQFVERRDRFYNEQFF. The CDR3 DNA sequence: TGTGCCAGCAGCTTTCATCAGTTTGTGGAACGCCGGGACAGATTCTACAATGAGCAGTTCTTC.

CDR3 sequence (DNA): TGTGCCAGCAGTGAAGGGGGCTCCTTCTACAATGAGCAGTTCTTC. This translates into CASSEGGSFYNEQFF. This chain links TRBV2 with TRBJ2-1, with D possibly matching TRBD1 (5 bases). The germline V gene has CDR1 SNHLY and CDR2 FYNNEI. The CDR3 totals 15 residues. Trimming cost V 1 base and J 3 bases, with 10 bases left between them.

The CDR3 region has the DNA TGCGCCAGCAGTGAGTCTGCGGGTCGGGTCTATGGCTACACCTTC. Residues: CASSESAGRVYGYTF. The chain combines TRBV10-2 with TRBJ1-2; D is unclear. CDR1 WSHSY and CDR2 SAAADI come from the germline V gene. The V gene lost 0 bases and the J gene lost 4 bases, with 12 bases spanning the gap. The CDR3 runs 15 residues.